Listed below are T cell receptor beta chains from one sample, sequenced in a study of shared clonotypes between healthy human individuals. Sequenced by immunoSEQ multiplex PCR; TCRdb stores in-frame clones only, minus some. This table has around 750,000 clones, about 74% appearing once. Sequencing was performed on memory CD4+ T cells sorted from blood. All receptors come from a woman between 25 and 40 years old in good health. The CDR3 runs from the conserved cysteine through the conserved F or W. D genes are given only for firm matches. Size values are once, few and many counts, or a class for expanded clones, and some rows have none.

TRBJ2-1 - 11 - TRBV5-8 TGTGCCAGCAGCTTCTCCCGGACGCAGTTCTTC CASSFSRTQFF
TRBJ2-1 - 14 - TRBV7-2 TGTGCCAGCAGCTTAGCGGGACTCCAGAATGAGCAGTTCTTC CASSLAGLQNEQFF
TRBJ1-5 - 15 - TRBV21-1 TGTGCCAGCAGCCCCGCCAGGGTCGGCAATCAGCCCCAGCATTTT CASSPARVGNQPQHF
TRBJ1-2 - 16 - TRBV4-1 TGCGCCAGCAGCCTGAGAGGGGGAACCTCTAACTATGGCTACACCTTC CASSLRGGTSNYGYTF
TRBJ2-3 TRBD2 15 - TRBV5-6 TGTGCCAGCAGCTTGGGACTAGCGGGAGCAGATACGCAGTATTTT CASSLGLAGADTQYF
TRBJ1-6 - 16 - TRBV9 TGTGCCAGCAGCAAAACGATGAGCTCCTATAATTCACCCCTCCACTTT CASSKTMSSYNSPLHF
TRBJ2-1 - 14 - TRBV5-1 TGCGCCAGCAGCTTGGAACTAAAGACTAATGAGCAGTTCTTC CASSLELKTNEQFF
TRBJ2-7 TRBD1 17 - TRBV23-1 TGCGCCAGCAGTCAACGAAGTCCGGGACAGGGACCCTACGAGCAGTACTTC CASSQRSPGQGPYEQYF
TRBJ2-2 TRBD2 15 - TRBV28 TGTGCCAGCAGTTTAGCGGGAGTTCGGACCGGGGAGCTGTTTTTT CASSLAGVRTGELFF
TRBJ1-1 - 16 - TRBV5-8 TGTGCCAGCAGCTTGGTAAAGGGGATCATGAACACTGAAGCTTTCTTT CASSLVKGIMNTEAFF
TRBJ2-1 - 14 many TRBV7-9 TGTGCCAGCGGAAATAGTCAGGTAGACAATGAGCAGTTCTTC CASGNSQVDNEQFF
TRBJ1-6 - 13 - TRBV30 TGTGCCTGGAGCCAGGGCAGTAGTTCACCCCTCCACTTT CAWSQGSSSPLHF
TRBJ2-1 TRBD2 16 once TRBV9 TGTGCCAGCAGCATCCGGACTAGTAGGTATTTGGGTGAGCAGTTCTTC CASSIRTSRYLGEQFF
TRBJ2-1 - 15 - TRBV7-2 TGTGCCAGCAGCTTACGGCGGGCGGCCTACAATGAGCAGTTCTTC CASSLRRAAYNEQFF
TRBJ1-2 - 14 - TRBV7-9 TGTGCCAGCAGCCTTAGAGGACAGTATTATGGCTACACCTTC CASSLRGQYYGYTF
TRBJ2-3 TRBD2 14 once TRBV28 TGTGCCAGCAGCACTAGCGGGAACGTGAATACGCAGTATTTT CASSTSGNVNTQYF
TRBJ2-2 - 14 few TRBV28 TGTGCCAGCAGGCCGACGAACGCGGCCGGGGAGCTGTTTTTT CASRPTNAAGELFF
TRBJ2-7 TRBD2 15 - TRBV5-1 TGTGCCAGCAGCGCCTGGGGCGGGAGGGCCCCCGAGCAGTACTTC CASSAWGGRAPEQYF
TRBJ2-7 - 13 - TRBV5-1 TGCGCCAGCTCTGACATCTTAGCCTACGAGCAGTACTTC CASSDILAYEQYF
TRBJ1-2 TRBD1 17 - TRBV4-1 TGCGCCAGCAGCCAAGTCTACAGGGGGGCCTCTAACTATGGCTACACCTTC CASSQVYRGASNYGYTF
TRBJ1-4 - 18 - TRBV23-1 TGCGCCAGCAGTCAATCGGCCCCGGACCTCAGAAGGGGTGTGAAACTGTTTTTT CASSQSAPDLRRGVKLFF
TRBJ2-3 - 15 - TRBV29-1 TGCAGCGTTGAACTAGAGGGGCGGGCCACAGATACGCAGTATTTT CSVELEGRATDTQYF
TRBJ2-7 - 16 - TRBV10-3 TGTGCCATCAGTGAGTCGAGGCAGGGGAACCCCTACGAGCAGTACTTC CAISESRQGNPYEQYF
TRBJ1-1 - 13 few TRBV5-1 TGCGCCAGCAGTCGGGGGGCGAACACTGAAGCTTTCTTT CASSRGANTEAFF
TRBJ1-2 - 12 - TRBV7-9 TGTGCCAGCAGCTTGGGGGGCTTGGGCTACACCTTC CASSLGGLGYTF
TRBJ2-7 - 15 - TRBV2 TGTGCCAGCATGGGGAACGACCGCAGCTCCTACGAGCAGTACTTC CASMGNDRSSYEQYF
TRBJ1-2 - 12 - TRBV11-1 TGTGCCAGTGTGGACAGATTTGGTGGCTACACCTTC CASVDRFGGYTF
TRBJ2-2 TRBD2 16 - TRBV7-9 TGTGCCAGCACCTCCTCCCCAGCGGGAGGGACCGGGGAGCTGTTTTTT CASTSSPAGGTGELFF
TRBJ1-1 - 14 few TRBV11-2 TGTGCCAGCAGCTCACCTCAGGGAGTCGCTGAAGCTTTCTTT CASSSPQGVAEAFF
TRBJ2-7 TRBD2 11 once TRBV20-1 TGCAGTGCTATTCCGGGAGGCGAGCAGTACTTC CSAIPGGEQYF
TRBJ2-5 - 18 - TRBV15 TGTGCCACCAGCAGAGATGGCGGGTTCCGACGGCACCAAGAGACCCAGTACTTC CATSRDGGFRRHQETQYF
TRBJ1-4 - 17 - TRBV5-5 TGTGCCAGCAGCTTGGATCTGGTATCGGGATATCATGAAAAACTGTTTTTT CASSLDLVSGYHEKLFF
TRBJ2-2 - 12 - TRBV28 TGTGCCAGCAGTCTTTATCCCGGGGAGCTGTTTTTT CASSLYPGELFF
TRBJ1-5 TRBD1 13 few TRBV19 TGTGCCAGTAGTGGACAGGGGGGTAGGCCCCAGCATTTT CASSGQGGRPQHF
TRBJ1-5 - 16 - TRBV19 TGTGCCAGTACCCCCCGTAGCAGGACCTACAATCAGCCCCAGCATTTT CASTPRSRTYNQPQHF
TRBJ2-7 - 13 - TRBV27 TGTGCCAGCAGTTCCCCTAGCTCCTACGAGCAGTACTTC CASSSPSSYEQYF
TRBJ2-2 - 17 once TRBV4-2 TGTGCCAGCAGCCAAGATTTTTTGGGGGCCCGGACCGGGGAGCTGTTTTTT CASSQDFLGARTGELFF
TRBJ1-5 - 14 - TRBV28 TGTGCCAGCAACCGGGCGGGTGGCAATCAGCCCCAGCATTTT CASNRAGGNQPQHF
TRBJ1-4 - 13 few TRBV6-1 TGTGCCGGGACGACAGGCAACAATGAAAAACTGTTTTTT CAGTTGNNEKLFF
TRBJ2-1 TRBD2 15 - TRBV5-1 TGCGCCAGCAGCTTGACTAGCGGCGCGTACAATGAGCAGTTCTTC CASSLTSGAYNEQFF
TRBJ2-7 TRBD2 15 - TRBV5-4 TGTGCCAGCAGCTCCTTGACTAGCGGGAGAAACGAGCAGTACTTC CASSSLTSGRNEQYF
TRBJ1-5 - 13 - TRBV6-1 TGTGCCAGCAGTGATTGGGGTTTTCAGCCCCAGCATTTT CASSDWGFQPQHF
TRBJ1-4 - 12 - TRBV28 TGTGCCAGCAGTTTTTCGGGAGAAAAACTGTTTTTT CASSFSGEKLFF
TRBJ2-7 - 12 - TRBV28 TGTGCCAGCAGTTATGGGCGGTACGAGCAGTACTTC CASSYGRYEQYF
TRBJ1-1 - 13 - TRBV28 TGTGCCAGCAGCGCGACAAATCTAAATGAAGCTTTCTTT CASSATNLNEAFF
TRBJ2-5 TRBD1 14 - TRBV5-6 TGTGCCAGCCGTGGCAGGGGGCAACAAGAGACCCAGTACTTC CASRGRGQQETQYF
TRBJ2-1 TRBD1 15 - TRBV9 TGTGCCAGCAGCGAGACAGGGGGCGAATTCGATGAGCAGTTCTTC CASSETGGEFDEQFF
TRBJ1-2 - 14 - TRBV2 TGTGCCAGCGGTAAGGCCGCCGTTAACTATGGCTACACCTTC CASGKAAVNYGYTF
TRBJ1-1 - 14 - TRBV2 TGTGCCAGCACCCTAGACGGGGGTGGAACTGAAGCTTTCTTT CASTLDGGGTEAFF
TRBJ2-7 - 13 - TRBV2 TGTGCCAGCAACTCACAGGGTACCAACGAGCAGTACTTC CASNSQGTNEQYF
TRBJ1-5 - 15 many TRBV5-6 TGTGCCAGCAGCTTTTACGGACAGAAGAATCAGCCCCAGCATTTT CASSFYGQKNQPQHF